The 5 T cell receptor beta chains below were found in one sample sequenced in a study of vaccination effects on CD4 cells after COVID-19. Assay used: immunoSEQ multiplex PCR; TCRdb lists only in-frame clones, some missing. The sample has tens of thousands of clones; nearly 75% are singletons. When nine to ten days of culture had elapsed, CD4+ T cells were isolated. Convalescent patients had PCR-confirmed SARS-CoV-2 infection between March and December 2020. Participants were given two doses of BNT162b2 or mRNA-1273 vaccine. Their antigens are not known. This material consisted of CD4+ T cells from PBMCs cultured without peptide, taken after COVID-19 vaccination. The receptors here all came from a human donor who had a prior SARS-CoV-2 infection.

The V gene is TRBV6-5, the J gene TRBJ1-3; 8 bases fit TRBD1. The V segment lost 5 bases and the J segment 4 bases; nucleotides outside the gene matches: 7. Per the germline V gene, CDR1 is MNHEY and CDR2 is SVGAGI. CDR3 size: 15 residues. CDR3 residues: CASSKDRAPGNTIYF. CDR3 sequence (DNA): TGTGCCAGCAGTAAGGACAGGGCGCCGGGAAACACCATATATTTT.

V gene TRBV19 combines with J gene TRBJ2-5, with D possibly being TRBD1 (5 bases). Germline V gives CDR1 LNHDA, CDR2 SQIVND (reference sequence). The CDR3 loop spans 15 amino acids. V was cut by 4 bases and J by 1 base, with 13 bases left in between. CDR3 in DNA: TGTGCCAGTAGTACCCTCCAGGGTCCCCAAGAGACCCAGTACTTC. It encodes CASSTLQGPQETQYF.

The rearrangement uses TRBV7-9 and TRBJ1-5; D is unclear. V was pared by 1 base and J by 4 bases, with 17 bases between. The CDR3 has 17 residues. CDR1 is SEHNR and CDR2 is FQNEAQ in the germline V gene (reference sequence). The CDR3 spells CASSLGYFAWVNQPQHF. The CDR3 nucleotides are TGTGCCAGCAGCTTAGGGTATTTCGCGTGGGTAAATCAGCCCCAGCATTTT.

This rearrangement joins TRBV5-1 to TRBJ1-1; D unresolved. V was cut by 2 bases and J by 1 base, with 12 bases left in between. Germline lookup yields CDR1 SGHRS and CDR2 YFSETQ. The CDR3 is 15 residues long. In DNA form, the CDR3 reads TGCGCCAGCAGCTTCTCGGCGGGAAGGAACACTGAAGCTTTCTTT. Translation: CASSFSAGRNTEAFF.

The rearrangement joins TRBV9 to TRBJ1-3; the D is unclear. V was cut by 0 bases and J by 4 bases, with 5 bases left in between. The length of the CDR3 is 13 residues. From germline, CDR1 is SGDLS and CDR2 YYNGEE. CDR3 in DNA: TGTGCCAGCAGCGTAGCTACCGGAAACACCATATATTTT. Amino acid sequence: CASSVATGNTIYF.